A single sample gave rise to the 29 T cell receptor beta chains below, sequenced in a study of PD-1 and CTLA-4 blockade in melanoma. Assay: immunoSEQ multiplex PCR; the TCRdb copy retains only in-frame clones and omits some. The sample has 8,500 to 13,000 clones, 82% seen once; the top ten hold 30% to 35%. Sequenced here: CD8+ T cells from peripheral blood, sampled from a patient given anti-PD-1 treatment. These receptors originate from a human donor with melanoma.

The chain links TRBV27 to TRBJ1-1, with a possible D match to TRBD1 (5 bases). CDR1 MNHEY and CDR2 SMNVEV come from the germline V gene (reference sequence). The CDR3 loop spans 14 amino acids. V gave up 8 bases and J gave up 4 bases, with 17 bases separating them. The CDR3 nucleotides read TGTGCCAGCGCCCAGGGTTCCGATCTCACTGAAGCTTTCTTT. Residues: CASAQGSDLTEAFF.

V and J are TRBV25-1 and TRBJ2-7, with 9 bases that match TRBD1. J gave up 0 bases and V 3 bases, and 6 bases lay outside the gene matches. The CDR3 totals 16 residues. Germline V gene data show CDR1 as MGHDK and CDR2 as SYGVNS. As DNA, the CDR3 is TGTGCCAGCAGTGATTCGGGGACAGGGAGCTCCTACGAGCAGTACTTC. Its protein is CASSDSGTGSSYEQYF.

The chain employs TRBV11-2 and TRBJ1-1; TRBD1 matches 9 bases. With 5 bases clipped from V and 11 bases from J, the junction kept 9 bases outside the gene matches. This CDR3 spans 13 amino acids. Germline assignment: CDR1 SGHAT and CDR2 FQNNGV. CDR3 DNA sequence: TGTGCCAGCAGCCTGACAGGGGGTGCGGATGCTTTCTTT. It specifies CASSLTGGADAFF.

The genes are TRBV2 and TRBJ1-1; a possible D gene is TRBD1 (6 bases). V was clipped by 4 bases and J by 0 bases, with 12 bases between them. The CDR3 loop spans 15 amino acids. Germline V gene lookup returns CDR1 SNHLY and CDR2 FYNNEI. The CDR3 DNA reads as TGTGCCAGCAGTGTGGGGGCCAGCATGAACACTGAAGCTTTCTTT. Translating it yields CASSVGASMNTEAFF.

About this clone: A much bigger clone sits one base away, suggesting this may be a read error. The V and J genes are TRBV4-3 and TRBJ1-1; D is unresolved. In germline, CDR1 is LGHNA, CDR2 YSLEER. CDR3 length equals 13 residues. The CDR3 region has the DNA TGCGCCAACAGCCCAATACGGGACACTGAAGCTTTCTTT. This sequence encodes CANSPIRDTEAFF.

Comments on this clone: This sample also contains other DNA sequences that code for the same CDR3. This sequence joins TRBV6-5 and TRBJ1-1, with a weak D call TRBD1 (6 bases). The CDR3 loop spans 13 amino acids. V lost 7 bases and J lost 4, with 13 bases in between. Germline assignment: CDR1 MNHEY and CDR2 SVGAGI. The CDR3 region has the DNA TGTGCCAGCAACTCAGGGGAAGCCACTGAAGCTTTCTTT. Residues: CASNSGEATEAFF.

This chain uses TRBV11-2 with TRBJ2-7; tentative D call: TRBD1 (6 bases). The CDR3 has 15 residues. Germline loops: CDR1 SGHAT, CDR2 FQNNGV. With 0 bases removed from V and 3 bases from J, the gap between germline ends came to 12 bases. The CDR3 DNA follows: TGTGCCAGCAGCTTAGACACAGGGAACTTCTACGAGCAGTACTTC. It yields the protein CASSLDTGNFYEQYF.

The chain uses TRBV6-1 and TRBJ1-1; D unresolved. The CDR3 consists of 14 residues. The V gene lost 2 bases and the J gene lost 1 base, with 8 bases spanning the gap. Germline lookup yields CDR1 MNHNS and CDR2 SASEGT. The DNA for the CDR3 is TGTGCCAGCAGTGAACCCTGGCAGAACACTGAAGCTTTCTTT. Its protein product is CASSEPWQNTEAFF.

V usage is TRBV19 and J usage is TRBJ2-1; 8 bases line up with TRBD1. Germline loops: CDR1 LNHDA, CDR2 SQIVND (reference sequence). The CDR3 runs 14 residues. J was trimmed by 7 bases and V by 3 bases; bases with no gene match: 5. The CDR3 sequence: CASSIIQGANEQFF. In nucleotides, the CDR3 is TGTGCCAGTAGTATTATCCAGGGGGCAAATGAGCAGTTCTTC. Drawing the rest from reference TRBV19 and TRBJ2-1, the complete variable domain is DGGITQSPKYLFRKEGQNVTLSCEQNLNHDAMYWYRQDPGQGLRLIYYSQIVNDFQKGDIAEGYSVSREKKESFPLTVTSAQKNPTAFYLCASSIIQGANEQFFGPGTRLTVL.

The DNA for the CDR3 is TGTGCCAGCAGTTTATTGGGGGACACCGGGGAGCTGTTTTTT. The encoded protein is CASSLLGDTGELFF. V is TRBV28 and J is TRBJ2-2; either TRBD1 or TRBD2 may supply D (5 bases each). This CDR3 contains 14 residues. The germline V gene encodes CDR1 MDHEN and CDR2 SYDVKM. V was cut by 1 base and J by 3 bases, with 6 bases left in between.

The J gene is TRBJ1-2, the V gene TRBV6-5; D gene ambiguous. Germline lookup yields CDR1 MNHEY and CDR2 SVGAGI. The CDR3 has 15 amino acids. V shed 2 bases and J shed 0 bases, with 10 bases lying between them. The CDR3 spells CASSYLAKANYGYTF. CDR3 bases: TGTGCCAGCAGTTACCTGGCGAAAGCTAACTATGGCTACACCTTC.

The CDR3 spells CASSLRGEQYF. CDR3 DNA: TGTGCCAGCAGTTTACGGGGCGAGCAGTACTTC. The J gene is TRBJ2-7, the V gene TRBV6-2 or TRBV6-3, with TRBD2 as a possible D gene (5 bases). CDR3 length: 11 amino acids. Germline V gene lookup returns CDR1 MNHEY and CDR2 SVGEGT. V was shortened by 4 bases and J by 6 bases, with 7 bases between the two germline ends.

The chain links TRBV2 to TRBJ1-6; 9 bases line up with TRBD1. CDR3 length equals 15 residues. Germline V gene data show CDR1 as SNHLY and CDR2 as FYNNEI. J gave up 6 bases and V 3 bases, and 3 bases lay outside the gene matches. The CDR3 nucleotides are TGTGCCAGCAGTGATGGGACAGGGAGTAATTCACCCCTCCACTTT. Its translation is CASSDGTGSNSPLHF.

The chain recombines TRBV11-3 with TRBJ2-2; no firm D call. Germline V gene data show CDR1 as SGHNT and CDR2 as YENEEA. The germline V and J ends were trimmed by 4 bases and 5 bases, with 5 bases remaining between them. This CDR3 is 12 amino acids long. The CDR3 nucleotides read TGTGCCAGCAGCTCCACTACCGGGGAGCTGTTTTTT. Translation gives CASSSTTGELFF.

The V and J genes are TRBV2 and TRBJ1-1, with no clear D. CDR3 length: 15 residues. Germline V CDR1 and CDR2: SNHLY, FYNNEI. Trimming cost V 3 bases and J 4 bases, with 15 bases left between them. The CDR3 loop is CASSERQVMVTEAFF. The CDR3 DNA reads TGTGCCAGCAGTGAGCGGCAGGTTATGGTCACTGAAGCTTTCTTT. Using reference TRBV2 and TRBJ1-1 for the parts outside the CDR3, the full variable domain is EPEVTQTPSHQVTQMGQEVILRCVPISNHLYFYWYRQILGQKVEFLVSFYNNEISEKSEIFDDQFSVERPDGSNFTLKIRSTKLEDSAMYFCASSERQVMVTEAFFGQGTRLTVV.

The chain is built from TRBV14 and TRBJ2-3; 7 bases align to TRBD2. V shed 2 bases, J shed 6 bases, and the junction held 5 bases outside the gene matches. This CDR3 spans 14 amino acids. Germline loops: CDR1 SGHDN, CDR2 FVKESK. CDR3 residues: CASSQFMGGDTQYF. Here the CDR3 DNA reads TGTGCCAGCAGCCAATTCATGGGGGGGGATACGCAGTATTTT.

The chain has TRBV5-4 and TRBJ2-3, with D tentatively TRBD2 (6 bases). The CDR3 extends over 17 amino acids. Germline lookup yields CDR1 SGHNT and CDR2 YYREEE (reference sequence). V gave up 0 bases and J gave up 1 base, with 15 bases separating them. CDR3 DNA: TGTGCCAGCAGCTTGGGTGGGGCGGGATTCGGCACAGATACGCAGTATTTT. Amino acids: CASSLGGAGFGTDTQYF.

The DNA for the CDR3 is TGTGCCAGCAGTTTAGGCAGGGGGGCAGGGAAGTACAATGAGCAGTTCTTC. It specifies CASSLGRGAGKYNEQFF. The chain carries TRBV6-2 or TRBV6-3 and TRBJ2-1, with D tentatively TRBD1 (7 bases). Germline-derived CDR1 and CDR2 are MNHEY and SVGEGT. The CDR3 totals 17 residues. The ends were cut back, 4 bases at V and 4 bases at J, with 20 bases in the middle.

The chain recombines TRBV5-1 with TRBJ2-1; 9 bases line up with TRBD1. The CDR3 length is 19 residues. V lost 3 bases, J lost 0 bases, and 13 bases stayed unmatched. Germline V gene sequence: CDR1 SGHRS, CDR2 YFSETQ. CDR3 sequence: CASSSRWDRDQSSYNEQFF. In nucleotides, the CDR3 is TGCGCCAGCAGCTCGAGATGGGACAGGGACCAGAGCTCCTACAATGAGCAGTTCTTC.

The chain carries TRBV7-2 and TRBJ2-3; D is ambiguous. Germline V CDR1 and CDR2: SGHTA, FQGNSA. CDR3 length equals 13 residues. The V end lost 1 base, the J end lost 12 bases, and 14 bases lay between the germline ends. CDR3 region: CASSLEPGWGQYF. The CDR3, as DNA: TGTGCCAGCAGCTTAGAACCCGGGTGGGGTCAGTATTTT.

The V call is TRBV7-9, the J call TRBJ2-5, with D perhaps TRBD1 (6 bases). In germline, CDR1 is SEHNR, CDR2 FQNEAQ (reference sequence). The CDR3 runs 15 residues. Trimming shortened V by 5 bases and J by 0 bases, and 13 bases separated the two germline ends. CDR3 sequence: CASSPTYRDQETQYF. DNA of the CDR3: TGTGCCAGCAGCCCCACCTACAGGGACCAAGAGACCCAGTACTTC.

In its sample, this clone was seen a few times. DNA of the CDR3: TGTGCCAGCAGTGCTAGCGGGGGCACAGATACGCAGTATTTT. Amino acids: CASSASGGTDTQYF. V usage is TRBV6-4 and J usage is TRBJ2-3, with 9 bases identical to TRBD2. Per germline, CDR1 MRHNA and CDR2 SNTAGT. J gave up 1 base and V 4 bases, and 0 bases lay outside the gene matches. The CDR3 has 14 amino acids.

This chain connects TRBV9 to TRBJ1-5; no definite D call. Germline V gives CDR1 SGDLS, CDR2 YYNGEE. The CDR3 extends over 15 amino acids. Trimming removed 0 bases at V and 0 bases at J, with 7 bases between. The CDR3 sequence is CASSVGGNSNQPQHF. The CDR3 bases are TGTGCCAGCAGCGTAGGCGGAAATAGCAATCAGCCCCAGCATTTT. Supplemented by reference TRBV9 and TRBJ1-5, the full variable domain reads DSGVTQTPKHLITATGQRVTLRCSPRSGDLSVYWYQQSLDQGLQFLIQYYNGEERAKGNILERFSAQQFPDLHSELNLSSLELGDSALYFCASSVGGNSNQPQHFGDGTRLSIL.

V is TRBV27 and J is TRBJ1-5, with unresolved D. The CDR3 length is 15 residues. CDR1 and CDR2 from the germline V gene are MNHEY and SMNVEV (reference sequence). The germline V and J ends were trimmed by 5 bases and 6 bases, with 17 bases remaining between them. CDR3 in amino acids: CASSPGAGSGQPQHF. CDR3 DNA sequence: TGTGCCAGCAGTCCGGGAGCGGGGTCGGGTCAGCCCCAGCATTTT.

This clone ranks as large. The DNA for the CDR3 is TGTGCCAGCAGCCCGCGGACAGGGGTCGCAACTAATGAAAAACTGTTTTTT. Its translation is CASSPRTGVATNEKLFF. The chain is built from TRBV7-9 and TRBJ1-4, with 9 bases that match TRBD1. CDR1 is SEHNR and CDR2 is FQNEAQ in the germline V gene (reference sequence). The V and J ends lost 5 bases and 0 bases, in that order; junction bases with no gene match: 7. The CDR3 totals 17 residues.

The CDR3 sequence: CASRQGLGKDSPLHF. Written as DNA, the CDR3 is TGTGCCAGCAGACAGGGATTAGGGAAGGATTCACCCCTCCACTTT. This rearrangement joins TRBV2 to TRBJ1-6; tentative D call: TRBD1 (6 bases). V was pared by 6 bases and J by 8 bases, with 17 bases between. This CDR3 spans 15 amino acids. Germline V CDR1 and CDR2: SNHLY, FYNNEI.

This CDR3 reads CASSEGGHYGYTF. CDR3 bases: TGTGCCAGCAGTGAAGGCGGACACTATGGCTACACCTTC. This chain links TRBV6-4 with TRBJ1-2; D is uncertain. The CDR3 is made up of 13 amino acids. V dropped 3 bases and J dropped 3 bases, with 8 bases sitting between them. Germline lookup yields CDR1 MRHNA and CDR2 SNTAGT.

In its sample, this clone was seen a few times. V and J are TRBV11-3 and TRBJ2-1, with 7 bases matching TRBD1. Germline V gene sequence: CDR1 SGHNT, CDR2 YENEEA. The CDR3 is made up of 17 amino acids. Germline trimming cut 2 bases from V and 7 bases from J; bases unmatched to any gene: 14. The CDR3 nucleotides are TGTGCCAGCAGCTTAAGGGTCCGTCCAGGGGGTTTTAATGAGCAGTTCTTC. Its protein product is CASSLRVRPGGFNEQFF.

CDR3 DNA sequence: TGTGCCAGCAGCCAGGAAATGCGCGATGAGCAGTTCTTC. Its translation: CASSQEMRDEQFF. The rearrangement uses TRBV5-6 and TRBJ2-1, with unresolved D. Deletions cut 4 bases from V and 8 bases from J, with 13 bases between. The CDR3 runs 13 residues. Germline assignment: CDR1 SGHDT and CDR2 YYEEEE.